This T cell receptor (beta chain) was captured by sequencing in a study of early T cells in non-severe SARS-CoV-2 infection. In the study overall: Sequencing was performed on bulk RNA from unsorted whole blood, leaving chains unpaired.

The CDR3 is 14 amino acids. After removal of 2 bases from V and 4 bases from J, the junction contained 4 bases not matched to a gene. The germline CDR1 and CDR2 sequences are MNHEY and SMNVEV (reference sequence). Ten or more counts support this clonotype. Its cognate antigen is unknown. Study-level points and caveats: Missing private and CD4 specificities, VDJdb matching favored anti-spike CD8 responses.

Each cDNA molecule carried a unique molecular identifier. One entry per CDR3 protein, called by TCRdb with MiXCR from the 5' RACE reads. The table shows more than 65,000 distinct CDR3 sequences, with under 15% occurring only once. The sample consisted of whole blood. The V and J genes are TRBV27 and TRBJ2-5; 7 bases align to TRBD2. This clonotype originated in an adult who was a healthcare worker with PCR-confirmed SARS-CoV-2 infection or an uninfected control (not recorded which). As DNA, the CDR3 is TGTGCCAGCAGTTTAAAGGGAGGGCGAGAGACCCAGTACTTC. This sequence encodes CASSLKGGRETQYF.